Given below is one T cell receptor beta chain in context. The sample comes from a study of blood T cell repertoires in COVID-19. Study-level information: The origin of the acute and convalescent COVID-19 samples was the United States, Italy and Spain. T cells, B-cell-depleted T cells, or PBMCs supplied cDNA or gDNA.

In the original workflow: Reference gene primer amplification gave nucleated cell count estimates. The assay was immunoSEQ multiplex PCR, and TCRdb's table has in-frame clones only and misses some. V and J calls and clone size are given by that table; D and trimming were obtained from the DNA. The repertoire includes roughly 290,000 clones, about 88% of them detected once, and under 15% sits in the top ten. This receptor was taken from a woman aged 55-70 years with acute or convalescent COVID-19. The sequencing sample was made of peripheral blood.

The CDR3 protein is CASSQALTPTEVYTF. CDR3 in DNA: TGCGCCAGCAGCCAAGCACTGACGCCGACAGAAGTTTACACCTTC. The chain combines TRBV4-3 with TRBJ1-2; TRBD1 is a possible D gene (5 bases). Trimming pared 1 base from V and 11 bases from J, leaving 20 bases between. This CDR3 has 15 residues. CDR1 and CDR2 from the germline V gene are LGHNA and YSLEER.